This T cell receptor beta chain originates from a study of T cell responses to AZD1222 COVID-19 vaccine. The overall study: Second-dose intervals near 4 or 12 weeks were combined.

The assay was immunoSEQ multiplex PCR, and TCRdb's table has in-frame clones only and misses some. In the table there are around 110,000 clones, 80% to 90% of which are singletons. About this clone: The antigen is not known.

Per germline, CDR1 SGHRS and CDR2 YFSETQ. The trim removed 0 bases at V and 7 bases at J, leaving 3 bases unmatched. CDR3 length: 13 amino acids. Study-level results: Close to half of spike-specific TCRs reportedly recognize unmutated variant regions.

The sequencing used peripheral blood, collected on day 0 of AZD1222 vaccination. The genes are TRBV5-1 and TRBJ1-2; 7 positions agree with TRBD1. The clonotype originates from an adult in good health. DNA of the CDR3: TGCGCCAGCAGCTTGGCCGGACAGGCTGGCTACACCTTC. It specifies CASSLAGQAGYTF.